The TCR beta chain under discussion was sequenced for a study of T cell responses to AZD1222 COVID-19 vaccine. Study-wide results and caveats: Nearly half of spike-specific TCRs reportedly target variant regions that are unmutated in the B.1.351 and B.1.1.7 variants. Among the donors, most were white British and more were female, and clonal diversity was possibly underestimated.

Trimming at V came to 1 base and at J to 3 bases, leaving 4 bases not matched to a gene. CDR3 length equals 16 residues. CDR1 and CDR2 from the germline V gene are SGHDT and YYEEEE. Measured with immunoSEQ multiplex PCR; TCRdb has only the in-frame clones, and not every one. The sample has around 120,000 clones, roughly 91% seen once; the top ten hold more than 4.5%. On this clone itself: Its specificity is unknown.

Analysis merged second doses at about 4 or about 12 weeks. The chain combines TRBV5-6 with TRBJ2-1; 10 bases agree with TRBD2. This sample comprised peripheral blood, obtained 28 days after the second AZD1222 dose. This receptor was taken from an adult who received the AZD1222 COVID-19 vaccine. Here the CDR3 reads CASSLLLAGDYNEQFF. CDR3 bases: TGTGCCAGCAGCTTGCTCCTAGCGGGAGACTACAATGAGCAGTTCTTC.